These 29 T cell receptor beta chains were sequenced from one sample in a study of post-analysis software for immune sequencing data. General study findings and limits: Patients used a handful of TRBV segments, including TRBV5-6, TRBV5-1 and TRBV20-1, more often than controls.

The authors incorporated unique molecular identifiers into the TCR beta cDNA libraries. TCRdb reprocessed the PCR reads via MiXCR and lists one record per CDR3 protein. The sample gives a few hundred thousand distinct CDR3 sequences, about a third of which show up once; about an eighth is in the top ten. These receptors' targets are unknown. The sequencing sample was made of blood. Source of these receptors: a girl aged 5-17 years with multiple sclerosis.

The CDR3 DNA is TGTGCCAGCGGAGGGTTAAAGGGGGCGGGGGAGCAGTACTTC. It yields the protein CASGGLKGAGEQYF. The chain joins TRBV2 to TRBJ2-5; either TRBD1 or TRBD2 may supply D (7 bases each). The CDR3 length is 14 residues. Trimming pared 8 bases from V and 11 bases from J, leaving 24 bases between. Germline values: CDR1 SNHLY, CDR2 FYNNEI.

This rearrangement joins TRBV6-5 to TRBJ2-1; 8 bases align to TRBD1. J lost 3 bases, V lost 2 bases, and 3 bases had no gene match. The CDR3 length is 15 residues. Germline V CDR1 and CDR2: MNHEY, SVGAGI. The CDR3 loop reads CASSYDRGLYNEQFF. CDR3 coding DNA: TGTGCCAGCAGTTACGACAGGGGACTCTACAATGAGCAGTTCTTC.

This chain uses TRBV12-3 or TRBV12-4 with TRBJ1-1; TRBD1 is a possible D gene (5 bases). CDR3 length: 13 amino acids. Trimming stripped 8 bases from V and 0 bases from J, with 10 bases between. CDR3 amino acids: CASGGTMNTEAFF. For the CDR3, the DNA is TGTGCCAGCGGGGGGACGATGAACACTGAAGCTTTCTTT.

The genes are TRBV30 and TRBJ2-1; D tentatively reads TRBD1 or TRBD2 (5 bases each). Trimming left V 5 bases short and J 10 bases short, with 15 bases between. This CDR3 has 12 amino acids. CDR1 GTSNPN and CDR2 SVGIG come from the germline V gene (reference sequence). CDR3 loop: CAWEGPREEQFF. The CDR3 DNA sequence: TGTGCCTGGGAGGGGCCCAGGGAGGAGCAGTTCTTC.

This clonotype was seen only a few times. This chain uses TRBV7-2 with TRBJ2-3; 10 nucleotides agree with TRBD2. The length of the CDR3 is 15 residues. V gave up 5 bases and J gave up 1 base; unmatched junction bases: 3. The germline CDR1 and CDR2 sequences are SGHTA and FQGNSA. The CDR3 spells CASSVGTSGTDTQYF. CDR3 DNA sequence: TGTGCCAGCAGCGTTGGGACTAGCGGCACAGATACGCAGTATTTT.

The chain has TRBV7-3 and TRBJ2-5, with 11 bases that match TRBD2. The CDR3 has 15 amino acids. Germline lookup yields CDR1 SGHTA and CDR2 FQGTGA. V was pared by 5 bases and J by 2 bases, with 4 bases of the junction left unmatched. CDR3 residues: CASSLGTSGQETQYF. In nucleotides, the CDR3 is TGTGCCAGCAGCCTGGGGACTAGCGGACAAGAGACCCAGTACTTC.

The J gene is TRBJ2-3, the V gene TRBV25-1; weak D call: TRBD1 (5 bases). Germline lookup yields CDR1 MGHDK and CDR2 SYGVNS. Between the trimmed V and J ends, which lost 6 bases and 2 bases, there was a span of 9 bases. The length of the CDR3 is 13 residues. CDR3 sequence (DNA): TGTGCCAGCAGGACAGAATTCACAGATACGCAGTATTTT. Translated, it gives CASRTEFTDTQYF.

The chain combines TRBV5-5 with TRBJ2-5; D remains ambiguous. Germline-derived CDR1 and CDR2 are SGHKS and YYEKEE (reference sequence). V lost 0 bases, J lost 5 bases, and 8 bases lay in between. The CDR3 sequence is 13 residues long. CDR3 sequence reads: CASSLAAPETQYF. Written as DNA, the CDR3 is TGTGCCAGCAGCTTGGCAGCGCCCGAGACCCAGTACTTC. The full variable domain, its missing parts supplied by reference TRBV5-5 and TRBJ2-5, is DAGVTQSPTHLIKTRGQQVTLRCSPISGHKSVSWYQQVLGQGPQFIFQYYEKEERGRGNFPDRFSARQFPNYSSELNVNALLLGDSALYLCASSLAAPETQYFGPGTRLLVL.

The chain combines TRBV27 with TRBJ1-5; D not certain. Germline V gene lookup returns CDR1 MNHEY and CDR2 SMNVEV (reference sequence). The CDR3 has 13 residues. Trimming removed 3 bases from V and 4 bases from J, with 7 bases in between. In DNA form, the CDR3 reads TGTGCCAGCAGTTTCCAGGTGAATCAGCCCCAGCATTTT. This gives the protein CASSFQVNQPQHF.

This clonotype was detected many times. The CDR3, as DNA: TGTGCCAGCAGTCCTCCTAGCGGGGACTACGAGCAGTACTTC. It encodes CASSPPSGDYEQYF. The J gene is TRBJ2-7, the V gene TRBV18; 9 positions match TRBD2. The germline V gene has CDR1 KGHSH and CDR2 LQKENI. Unmatched junction bases numbered 8, after V lost 8 bases and J lost 3 bases. The CDR3 totals 14 residues.

The V call is TRBV7-2, the J call TRBJ2-3, with D possibly matching TRBD2 (7 bases). The V end was cut by 4 bases, the J end by 0 bases, with 17 bases between. The germline V gene encodes CDR1 SGHTA and CDR2 FQGNSA. This CDR3 has 17 amino acids. The CDR3 sequence is CASSYGGHLRSTDTQYF. The DNA of the CDR3 is TGTGCCAGCAGCTACGGGGGGCACCTTCGTAGCACAGATACGCAGTATTTT.

This chain connects TRBV20-1 to TRBJ2-6; perhaps TRBD2 as D (5 bases). V was cut by 0 bases and J by 3 bases, with 9 bases left in between. The CDR3 runs 15 residues. Germline V gives CDR1 DFQATT, CDR2 SNEGSKA (reference sequence). CDR3 in amino acids: CSARDRTDGANVLTF. CDR3 coding DNA: TGCAGTGCTAGAGACCGGACTGATGGGGCCAACGTCCTGACTTTC.

V and J are TRBV6-2 or TRBV6-3 and TRBJ1-2; possible D gene TRBD1, 5 bases. V dropped 4 bases and J dropped 3 bases, with 15 bases sitting between them. Germline assignment: CDR1 MNHEY and CDR2 SVGEGT. The CDR3 is 15 residues long. The CDR3 loop reads CASSSSRDSHYGYTF. CDR3 sequence (DNA): TGTGCCAGCAGTTCGTCTCGTGACAGCCACTATGGCTACACCTTC.

The table lists this clonotype with many counts. J is TRBJ2-5 and V is TRBV20-1, with 11 bases lining up with TRBD2. Unmatched junction bases numbered 12, after V lost 5 bases and J lost 1 base. This CDR3 is built from 17 residues. Germline-derived CDR1 and CDR2 are DFQATT and SNEGSKA (reference sequence). The CDR3 bases are TGCAGTGCTCTCATCCCCCTCGGGACTAGCGGCCAAGAGACCCAGTACTTC. It codes for CSALIPLGTSGQETQYF.

This clonotype came up a few times. A read error is possible here, since a much larger clone lies one base away. The rearrangement joins TRBV12-3 or TRBV12-4 to TRBJ2-1, with D tentatively TRBD1 (6 bases). V dropped 7 bases and J dropped 6 bases, with 10 bases sitting between them. The CDR3 is 12 amino acids. CDR3 nucleotide sequence: TGTGCCAGCAACAGGGAGAGCAATGAGCAGTTCTTC. It specifies CASNRESNEQFF.

This clonotype was counted only a few times. The rearrangement joins TRBV7-2 to TRBJ2-3; D perhaps matches TRBD2 (5 bases). V lost 2 bases and J 2 bases, leaving 11 bases between the germline ends. CDR3 size: 15 residues. Germline CDR1 reads SGHTA; CDR2 reads FQGNSA. In DNA form, the CDR3 reads TGTGCCAGCAGCTTAACAGAGACTAACACAGATACGCAGTATTTT. Its translation: CASSLTETNTDTQYF.

CDR3 protein: CASSLRGPHEQYF. The CDR3 coding sequence is TGCGCCAGCAGCCTCCGGGGGCCGCACGAGCAGTACTTC. The rearrangement uses TRBV5-1 and TRBJ2-7, with D possibly called TRBD1 or TRBD2 (6 bases each). The CDR3 consists of 13 residues. Trimming took 4 bases from V and 5 from J, leaving 13 bases between them. CDR1 is SGHRS and CDR2 is YFSETQ in the germline V gene. Supplemented by reference TRBV5-1 and TRBJ2-7, the full variable domain reads KAGVTQTPRYLIKTRGQQVTLSCSPISGHRSVSWYQQTPGQGLQFLFEYFSETQRNKGNFPGRFSGRQFSNSRSEMNVSTLELGDSALYLCASSLRGPHEQYFGPGTRLTVT.

V is TRBV9 and J is TRBJ1-4, with a tentative D call TRBD1 (5 bases). The germline V and J ends were trimmed by 0 bases and 0 bases, with 12 bases remaining between them. The CDR3 sequence is 17 residues long. CDR1 is SGDLS, CDR2 YYNGEE, per germline. CDR3 DNA: TGTGCCAGCAGCGTAGGAGGGCAGGGTACAACTAATGAAAAACTGTTTTTT. Translated, it gives CASSVGGQGTTNEKLFF.

The CDR3 nucleotides read TGTGCCAGCAGCTTACAGTTAACCCTGAACACCGGGGAGCTGTTTTTT. It specifies CASSLQLTLNTGELFF. The chain links TRBV7-3 to TRBJ2-2; D is ambiguous. The germline gives CDR1 SGHTA, CDR2 FQGTGA. Trimming removed 2 bases at V and 1 base at J, with 11 bases between. The CDR3 sequence is 16 residues long.

This clonotype occurred a few times. J is TRBJ2-5 and V is TRBV27; 11 bases align to TRBD1. CDR3 length: 15 residues. V shed 5 bases and J 4 bases; nucleotides not matched to a gene: 6. Germline V gene lookup returns CDR1 MNHEY and CDR2 SMNVEV (reference sequence). DNA for the CDR3: TGTGCCAGCAGTGCCCGGACAGGGGGCGTAGAGACCCAGTACTTC. The encoded protein is CASSARTGGVETQYF.

CDR3 bases: TGCGCCAGCAGCCAAGACGGGAAGAGCAATCAGCCCCAGCATTTT. This translates into CASSQDGKSNQPQHF. V is TRBV4-3 and J is TRBJ1-5; D is unresolved. Trimming removed 0 bases from V and 1 base from J, with 7 bases in between. The germline V gene encodes CDR1 LGHNA and CDR2 YSLEER. This CDR3 is 15 amino acids long.

This clonotype was seen only a few times. The chain joins TRBV6-5 to TRBJ1-4, with a weak D call TRBD1 (5 bases). The V gene's germline CDR1 is MNHEY and CDR2 SVGAGI. The CDR3 runs to 15 residues. With 0 bases removed from V and 10 bases from J, the gap between germline ends came to 15 bases. Written as DNA, the CDR3 is TGTGCCAGCAGTTACTCGGGGGTCGGGGAACGAAAACTGTTTTTT. The encoded protein is CASSYSGVGERKLFF.

The chain is built from TRBV4-2 and TRBJ1-2, with D unresolved. The V gene's germline CDR1 is LGHNA and CDR2 YNFKEQ. The CDR3 extends over 14 amino acids. V was clipped by 1 base and J by 6 bases, with 12 bases between them. CDR3 DNA: TGTGCCAGCAGCCAAGCGGAGGGAAGGAATGGCTACACCTTC. As protein: CASSQAEGRNGYTF.

Notes on this clonotype: One end of the junction does not line up with germline, which may come from a read error. The chain combines TRBV5-1 with TRBJ1-1, with 7 bases aligning to TRBD1. The CDR3 contains 15 residues. Germline-derived CDR1 and CDR2 are SGHRS and YFSETQ. The CDR3: CASSFRGRENTETFF. The CDR3 region has the DNA TGCGCCAGCAGCTTTAGGGGGCGCGAGAACACTGAAACTTTCTTT. The entire variable domain, with the rest obtained from reference TRBV5-1 and TRBJ1-1, is as follows: KAGVTQTPRYLIKTRGQQVTLSCSPISGHRSVSWYQQTPGQGLQFLFEYFSETQRNKGNFPGRFSGRQFSNSRSEMNVSTLELGDSALYLCASSFRGRENTETFFGQGTRLTVV.

This clonotype came up a few times. This rearrangement joins TRBV7-9 to TRBJ2-7; tentative D call: TRBD2 (5 bases). This CDR3 region has 14 residues. V lost 5 bases and J 2 bases, leaving 13 bases between the germline ends. Looked up from germline, CDR1 is SEHNR and CDR2 is FQNEAQ (reference sequence). CDR3: CASSRGLSTYEQYF. CDR3 sequence (DNA): TGTGCCAGCAGCCGCGGACTTTCTACCTACGAGCAGTACTTC.

The chain carries TRBV3-1 and TRBJ2-5; 7 bases agree with TRBD1. Germline lookup yields CDR1 LGHDT and CDR2 YNNKEL (reference sequence). The CDR3 is made up of 12 amino acids. Trimming took 3 bases from V and 10 from J; bases not matched to a gene: 5. The CDR3 bases are TGTGCCAGCAGCCACGGATACAGGGGCCAGTACTTC. It is translated as CASSHGYRGQYF.

This clonotype was observed a handful of times. J is TRBJ2-1 and V is TRBV4-1, with TRBD2 matching 8 bases. J was trimmed by 5 bases and V by 3 bases; bases with no gene match: 9. Germline V gene lookup returns CDR1 MGHRA and CDR2 YSYEKL. This CDR3 contains 16 residues. Written as DNA, the CDR3 is TGCGCCAGCAGCCACGGGGGGGCTGCGGGAAACAATGAGCAGTTCTTC. Amino acids: CASSHGGAAGNNEQFF.

The V gene is TRBV20-1, the J gene TRBJ1-2; possible D gene TRBD1, 6 bases. From germline, CDR1 is DFQATT and CDR2 SNEGSKA (reference sequence). The CDR3 has 16 residues. V was cut by 2 bases and J by 6 bases, with 22 bases left in between. The CDR3 spells CSARSLRDISEDGYTF. For the CDR3, the DNA is TGCAGTGCTAGATCGTTACGGGACATCTCCGAAGATGGCTACACCTTC.

A single count supports this clonotype. This chain uses TRBV7-9 with TRBJ2-1; TRBD1 matches at 7 bases. The CDR3 totals 14 residues. The V gene end was trimmed by 1 base and the J gene end by 7 bases; junction bases not matched to a gene: 4. Germline-derived CDR1 and CDR2 are SEHNR and FQNEAQ (reference sequence). For the CDR3, the DNA is TGTGCCAGCAGCTTAGTTGTCAGGGGGAATGAGCAGTTCTTC. Residues: CASSLVVRGNEQFF.